This TCR beta chain was identified during a study of T cells in Graves' hyperthyroidism and ophthalmopathy. There were TCR beta CDR3 regions amplified from RNA transcripts. The HTBI primer set was used in a first-round RT-PCR of the TCR CDR3. TCRdb re-called the multiplex PCR reads through MiXCR, storing one row per CDR3 protein. The repertoire has nearly 750,000 distinct CDR3 sequences, around a third of them found once; the top ten carry approximately 31%. The CDR3 loop spans 17 amino acids. V lost 3 bases to trimming and J lost 8 bases; unmatched junction nucleotides: 14. Per the germline V gene, CDR1 is ENHRY and CDR2 is SYGVKD.

The chain recombines TRBV10-3 with TRBJ1-4; TRBD1 matches 8 bases. The origin of this receptor is a middle-aged woman with Graves' hyperthyroidism. Input material: blood. CDR3 coding DNA: TGTGCCATCAGTGATATTGGGGACAGGTTAATAAGGGAAAAACTGTTTTTT. It is translated as CAISDIGDRLIREKLFF.